This T cell receptor (beta chain) was sequenced in a study of T cells after yellow fever vaccination. Study results and limitations: Reappearing after the booster were most of the clones from primary vaccination (96% CD4, roughly 86% CD8).

CDR3 length: 16 residues. Germline lookup yields CDR1 MNHEY and CDR2 SVGAGI. The ends were cut back, 2 bases at V and 4 bases at J, with 17 bases in the middle. TCRdb used MiXCR to reprocess the 5' RACE reads, holding one entry per CDR3 protein. The table has roughly 85,000 distinct CDR3 sequences, 13% seen once. The origin of this receptor is a man between 18 and 29 years old who received the YFV17D yellow fever vaccine. Sequenced here: CD8+ T cells not binding an NS4B(214-222) dextramer, sorted from PBMCs, sampled roughly 20 days after the first yellow fever vaccination. V is TRBV6-5 and J is TRBJ1-1, with D perhaps matching TRBD1 (5 bases). The CDR3 loop reads CASSYGFGGFSTEAFF. The CDR3, as DNA: TGTGCCAGCAGTTACGGCTTCGGGGGGTTCAGCACTGAAGCTTTCTTT.